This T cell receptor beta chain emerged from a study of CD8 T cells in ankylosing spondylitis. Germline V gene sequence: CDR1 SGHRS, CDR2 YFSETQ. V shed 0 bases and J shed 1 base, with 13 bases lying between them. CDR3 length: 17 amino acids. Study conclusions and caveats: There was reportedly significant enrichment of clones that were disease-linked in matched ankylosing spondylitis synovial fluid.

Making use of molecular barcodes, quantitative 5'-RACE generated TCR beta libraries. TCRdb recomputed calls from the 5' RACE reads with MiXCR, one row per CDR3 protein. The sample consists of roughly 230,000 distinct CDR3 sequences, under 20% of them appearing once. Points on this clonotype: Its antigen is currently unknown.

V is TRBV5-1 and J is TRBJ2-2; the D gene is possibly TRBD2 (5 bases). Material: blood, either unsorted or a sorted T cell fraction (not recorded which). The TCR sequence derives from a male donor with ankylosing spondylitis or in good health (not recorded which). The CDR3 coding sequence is TGCGCCAGCAGCTTGGATCCGGGGTACAGGAACACCGGGGAGCTGTTTTTT. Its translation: CASSLDPGYRNTGELFF.